Listed here are 32 T cell receptor beta chains from one sample, sequenced in a study of blood T cell repertoires in COVID-19. Assay: immunoSEQ multiplex PCR; the TCRdb copy retains only in-frame clones and omits some. The sample holds 350,000 to 500,000 clones; approximately 90% are singletons and the top ten take 1.4% to 1.5%. Sample: PBMCs or T cells enriched from blood (not recorded which). Receptors were obtained from a woman aged 18-30 years who had been exposed to COVID-19.

This clone occurred once. The J gene is TRBJ1-2, the V gene TRBV11-2; 10 bases match TRBD1. The CDR3 loop spans 14 amino acids. Germline-derived CDR1 and CDR2 are SGHAT and FQNNGV. After removal of 5 bases from V and 5 bases from J, the junction contained 5 bases not matched to a gene. The CDR3: CASSPTGGRYGYTF. The CDR3 DNA sequence: TGTGCCAGCAGCCCGACAGGGGGCAGGTATGGCTACACCTTC.

The chain combines TRBV28 with TRBJ2-1; 16 bases are shared with TRBD2. This CDR3 has 19 amino acids. From germline, CDR1 is MDHEN and CDR2 SYDVKM. V dropped 5 bases and J dropped 1; count of bases not matched to a gene: 8. CDR3 nucleotide sequence: TGTGCCAGCAGTCCAAGGGGACTAGCGGGAGGGGGGTCCTACAATGAGCAGTTCTTC. Protein product: CASSPRGLAGGGSYNEQFF.

V usage is TRBV6-5 and J usage is TRBJ1-5; 7 bases map to TRBD1. The trim removed 8 bases at V and 5 bases at J, leaving 6 bases unmatched. This CDR3 region has 13 residues. The germline gives CDR1 MNHEY, CDR2 SVGAGI. CDR3 coding DNA: TGTGCCAGCCTGACAGGGCCTCATCAGCCCCAGCATTTT. It yields the protein CASLTGPHQPQHF.

This clone was seen a handful of times. This chain connects TRBV12-3 or TRBV12-4 to TRBJ1-6; D is uncertain. The CDR3 has 13 amino acids. V was clipped by 6 bases and J by 7 bases, with 10 bases between them. The CDR3 protein is CASRVRSNSPLHF. The CDR3 DNA reads TGTGCCAGCAGGGTGAGATCCAATTCACCCCTCCACTTT.

The chain recombines TRBV7-9 with TRBJ2-7; perhaps TRBD1 as D (5 bases). The germline V gene encodes CDR1 SEHNR and CDR2 FQNEAQ (reference sequence). This CDR3 is 13 amino acids long. V dropped 5 bases and J dropped 4 bases, with 12 bases sitting between them. Here the CDR3 reads CASSIDSNYEQYF. The CDR3 bases are TGTGCCAGCAGCATTGACAGCAATTACGAGCAGTACTTC.

The chain employs TRBV7-6 and TRBJ2-7; D call uncertain. Germline V lookup: CDR1 SGHVS, CDR2 FNYEAQ. V lost 3 bases to trimming and J lost 3 bases, with 9 bases between them. This CDR3 has 13 residues. The CDR3 nucleotides are TGTGCCAGCAGCTTGGGCAGCCACTACGAGCAGTACTTC. Its protein is CASSLGSHYEQYF.

This chain uses TRBV20-1 with TRBJ2-5, with D possibly being TRBD2 (5 bases). The V gene's germline CDR1 is DFQATT and CDR2 SNEGSKA (reference sequence). Trimming took 3 bases from V and 6 from J, leaving 11 bases between them. The CDR3 loop spans 12 amino acids. Here the CDR3 reads CSASIDGKTQYF. The CDR3 DNA reads TGCAGTGCTAGTATCGACGGGAAGACCCAGTACTTC.

This clone was picked up one time. The chain employs TRBV21-1 and TRBJ1-6; the table's D call, TRBD1, was not checked against the DNA. TRBV21-1 is a known pseudogene. The CDR3 runs 18 residues. As DNA, the CDR3 is TGTGCCAGCAGCCGTGACAGGGACCCTCACCTCGGGACATCACCCCTCCACTTT. This codes for CASSRDRDPHLGTSPLHF.

This sequence joins TRBV6-5 and TRBJ2-7; D gene unclear. This CDR3 spans 12 amino acids. Germline CDR1 reads MNHEY; CDR2 reads SVGAGI. The germline V and J ends were trimmed by 3 bases and 7 bases, with 10 bases remaining between them. The DNA for the CDR3 is TGTGCCAGCAGTTATAGTGGAGTGGAGCAGTACTTC. It is translated as CASSYSGVEQYF.

This chain connects TRBV5-1 to TRBJ2-3; D gene uncertain. Germline assignment: CDR1 SGHRS and CDR2 YFSETQ. V dropped 0 bases and J dropped 4 bases, with 15 bases sitting between them. The CDR3 is 16 residues long. The DNA for the CDR3 is TGCGCCAGCAGCTTGGGGATGGGCAGGTTGGCAGATACGCAGTATTTT. Its translation is CASSLGMGRLADTQYF.

This chain uses TRBV14 with TRBJ2-3, with 9 bases identical to TRBD1. Germline trimming cut 2 bases from V and 4 bases from J; bases unmatched to any gene: 10. Per germline, CDR1 SGHDN and CDR2 FVKESK. The CDR3 runs to 17 residues. DNA of the CDR3: TGTGCCAGCAGCCAACTAACAGGGGGCGCCGTATCAGATACGCAGTATTTT. Protein product: CASSQLTGGAVSDTQYF.

This clone was found once. Other DNA sequences in the sample encode the same CDR3. This chain uses TRBV3-1 (or the pseudogene TRBV3-2) with TRBJ1-5; 7 bases align to TRBD1. V dropped 4 bases and J dropped 4; count of bases not matched to a gene: 4. This CDR3 is built from 14 residues. Germline V CDR1 and CDR2: LGHDT, YNNKEL (reference sequence). In DNA, the CDR3 is TGTGCCAGCAGCCCGGGGACAGATAATCAGCCCCAGCATTTT. It yields the protein CASSPGTDNQPQHF.

The rearrangement links TRBV13 to TRBJ1-2; a possible D gene is TRBD1 (5 bases). Germline assignment: CDR1 PRHDT and CDR2 FYEKMQ (reference sequence). Trimming pared 5 bases from V and 7 bases from J, leaving 14 bases between. CDR3 length: 13 residues. CDR3 bases: TGTGCCAGCAGCCGGGACTCAAAAGGTGGCTACACCTTC. Protein: CASSRDSKGGYTF.

This clone was counted a few times. V and J are TRBV5-1 and TRBJ2-7; 7 bases are shared with TRBD2. The CDR3 extends over 16 amino acids. Trimming cost V 0 bases and J 0 bases; bases outside gene matches: 6. Per germline, CDR1 SGHRS and CDR2 YFSETQ. The CDR3 region has the DNA TGCGCCAGCAGCTTGGATGGGGGAGGGATCTCCTACGAGCAGTACTTC. This encodes CASSLDGGGISYEQYF.

The chain employs TRBV7-6 and TRBJ2-7; D unresolved. V dropped 2 bases and J dropped 7 bases, with 12 bases sitting between them. Germline V lookup: CDR1 SGHVS, CDR2 FNYEAQ. There are 13 residues in the CDR3. For the CDR3, the DNA is TGTGCCAGCAGCTTATCCCCCCTGAGGGAGCAGTACTTC. Translated: CASSLSPLREQYF.

The V and J genes are TRBV28 and TRBJ2-3, with 8 positions matching TRBD1. V lost 3 bases and J lost 1; bases outside the gene matches: 3. The length of the CDR3 is 15 residues. Germline CDR1 MDHEN, CDR2 SYDVKM. CDR3: CASSLTGEGTDTQYF. The CDR3 DNA reads TGTGCCAGCAGTTTGACAGGGGAGGGCACAGATACGCAGTATTTT.

The chain carries TRBV28 and TRBJ2-7; 7 bases align to TRBD1. CDR3 length: 11 amino acids. The germline V gene has CDR1 MDHEN and CDR2 SYDVKM. V gave up 5 bases and J gave up 6 bases; unmatched junction bases: 1. In nucleotides, the CDR3 is TGTGCCAGCAGTGACAGGGTCGAGCAGTACTTC. Protein sequence: CASSDRVEQYF.

This clone was detected a few times. J is TRBJ1-2 and V is TRBV29-1; 12 positions agree with TRBD1. Germline assignment: CDR1 SQVTM and CDR2 ANQGSEA. This CDR3 contains 13 residues. After removal of 7 bases from V and 4 bases from J, the junction contained 4 bases not matched to a gene. The CDR3 spells CSGGQGAGYGYTF. CDR3 DNA: TGCAGCGGGGGACAGGGGGCCGGCTATGGCTACACCTTC. The full variable domain, with the rest looked up from reference TRBV29-1 and TRBJ1-2, is SAVISQKPSRDICQRGTSLTIQCQVDSQVTMMFWYRQQPGQSLTLIATANQGSEATYESGFVIDKFPISRPNLTFSTLTVSNMSPEDSSIYLCSGGQGAGYGYTFGSGTRLTVV.

The chain is built from TRBV10-3 and TRBJ1-2; D is perhaps TRBD1 (6 bases). V lost 5 bases to trimming and J lost 2 bases, with 9 bases between them. The CDR3 runs to 13 residues. CDR1 is ENHRY, CDR2 SYGVKD, per germline. The CDR3 bases are TGTGCCATCAGTCAGACAGGCAACTATGGCTACACCTTC. Protein: CAISQTGNYGYTF.

This chain links TRBV11-2 with TRBJ1-3; unclear D gene. CDR1 is SGHAT, CDR2 FQNNGV, per germline. This CDR3 spans 13 amino acids. Trimming shortened V by 4 bases and J by 6 bases, and 10 bases separated the two germline ends. CDR3: CASSSWELNTIYF. Written as DNA, the CDR3 is TGTGCCAGCAGCTCCTGGGAGCTAAACACCATATATTTT.

The genes are TRBV10-3 and TRBJ2-7; unclear D gene. The CDR3 runs 15 residues. Germline V CDR1 and CDR2: ENHRY, SYGVKD. V was shortened by 0 bases and J by 5 bases, with 14 bases between the two germline ends. CDR3 protein: CAISESRVGVDEQYF. CDR3 nucleotide sequence: TGTGCCATCAGTGAGTCCCGGGTAGGCGTCGACGAGCAGTACTTC.

The V gene is TRBV28, the J gene TRBJ2-5; perhaps TRBD2 as D (6 bases). The CDR3 runs to 17 residues. Germline CDR1 and CDR2: MDHEN and SYDVKM. V lost 1 base, J lost 9 bases, and 24 bases lay in between. The CDR3 bases are TGTGCCAGCAGTTTATATCCTAGCGAGCCGTCAAAGACGGCCCAGTACTTC. Translation: CASSLYPSEPSKTAQYF.

The CDR3 reads CASREHTGAGYTF. DNA for the CDR3: TGTGCCAGCAGGGAGCATACAGGGGCCGGCTACACCTTC. The V gene is TRBV28, the J gene TRBJ1-2, with 7 positions matching TRBD1. The J segment lost 8 bases and the V segment lost 6 bases, leaving 9 bases of the junction unmatched. The CDR3 has 13 amino acids. Germline V gene sequence: CDR1 MDHEN, CDR2 SYDVKM.

This chain joins TRBV13 and TRBJ1-2; D perhaps matches TRBD1 (6 bases). V lost 1 base and J 7 bases, leaving 13 bases between the germline ends. CDR3 length: 14 residues. The germline CDR1 and CDR2 sequences are PRHDT and FYEKMQ (reference sequence). CDR3 sequence: CASSLVGGRGGYTF. CDR3 DNA: TGTGCCAGCAGCTTAGTCGGGGGGCGCGGTGGCTACACCTTC.

This clone has just a few counts. The rearrangement links TRBV6-1 to TRBJ2-1, with D possibly TRBD1 on 6 matching bases. Germline V CDR1 and CDR2: MNHNS, SASEGT. The V gene lost 2 bases and the J gene lost 10 bases, with 15 bases spanning the gap. The CDR3 consists of 14 residues. The CDR3 DNA is TGTGCCAGCAGTGAATGGGGACATCCCGGGGAGCAGTTCTTC. This encodes CASSEWGHPGEQFF.

The V call is TRBV7-2, the J call TRBJ1-6, with 7 positions matching TRBD1. The CDR3 consists of 17 residues. CDR1 and CDR2 from the germline V gene are SGHTA and FQGNSA. V lost 2 bases and J lost 7; bases outside the gene matches: 11. In DNA, the CDR3 is TGTGCCAGCAGCTTAAGGGGGGCGGGACAGCTAAATTCACCCCTCCACTTT. Translated, it gives CASSLRGAGQLNSPLHF.

J is TRBJ2-7 and V is TRBV19; D is possibly TRBD2 (5 bases). Germline CDR1 and CDR2: LNHDA and SQIVND (reference sequence). The CDR3 loop spans 12 amino acids. V lost 5 bases, J lost 5 bases, and 10 bases lay in between. The CDR3 DNA is TGTGCCAGTAGTCCTCGAGGGAACGAGCAGTACTTC. As protein: CASSPRGNEQYF.

The rearrangement joins TRBV6-5 to TRBJ2-1; 14 nucleotides agree with TRBD2. Germline V gives CDR1 MNHEY, CDR2 SVGAGI. The J segment lost 7 bases and the V segment lost 6 bases, leaving 2 bases of the junction unmatched. The CDR3 has 14 residues. In DNA, the CDR3 is TGTGCCAGCAGACGGACTAGCGGGAGGAATGAGCAGTTCTTC. Translating it yields CASRRTSGRNEQFF.

The gene calls are TRBV9 and TRBJ1-1; the match to TRBD1 covers 7 bases. V shed 3 bases and J 4 bases; nucleotides not matched to a gene: 12. Germline assignment: CDR1 SGDLS and CDR2 YYNGEE. The CDR3 spans 16 residues. The CDR3 coding sequence is TGTGCCAGCAGCGCCGGGACAGCGAACTTAGGCACTGAAGCTTTCTTT. This sequence encodes CASSAGTANLGTEAFF.

The V gene is TRBV5-4, the J gene TRBJ1-3; no firm D call. This CDR3 comprises 13 residues. Trimming took 0 bases from V and 4 from J, leaving 5 bases between them. Germline assignment: CDR1 SGHNT and CDR2 YYREEE (reference sequence). For the CDR3, the DNA is TGTGCCAGCAGCTTGGGTTTAGGAAACACCATATATTTT. This codes for CASSLGLGNTIYF.

The chain links TRBV7-9 to TRBJ1-3; D may be TRBD1 (5 bases). Trimming left V 5 bases short and J 0 bases short, with 17 bases between. CDR1 SEHNR and CDR2 FQNEAQ come from the germline V gene (reference sequence). The CDR3 is made up of 17 amino acids. As DNA, the CDR3 is TGTGCCAGCAGCACGGACATATCCTTAATCTCTGGAAACACCATATATTTT. Translating gives CASSTDISLISGNTIYF. Full variable domain (outside the CDR3, taken from reference TRBV7-9 and TRBJ1-3): DTGVSQNPRHKITKRGQNVTFRCDPISEHNRLYWYRQTLGQGPEFLTYFQNEAQLEKSRLLSDRFSAERPKGSFSTLEIQRTEQGDSAMYLCASSTDISLISGNTIYFGEGSWLTVV.

The gene calls are TRBV4-2 and TRBJ1-5; possible D gene TRBD1, 5 bases. The V end lost 1 base, the J end lost 3 bases, and 10 bases lay between the germline ends. CDR3 size: 15 residues. CDR1 is LGHNA and CDR2 is YNFKEQ in the germline V gene. The CDR3 DNA reads TGTGCCAGCAGCCAAGTAGTACAGGCCAATCAGCCCCAGCATTTT. Its translation: CASSQVVQANQPQHF.